These 23 T cell receptor beta chains originate from one sample sequenced in a study of identical twins listed by TCRdb under 2016. Preparation of the library involved 5' RACE. This sample was sequenced with an Illumina HiSeq 2000. TCRdb's own reprocessing of the public reads used fastp at Q25 and MiXCR and kept productive beta chains. Rows with a matching CDR3 protein are joined into one entry that keeps the most common DNA and genes. The sample data list 400,000 to 600,000 distinct CDR3 sequences, and around 20% of these were observed just once. About 0.48% of the sample comes from the top ten. This sample also belongs to another study, concerning yellow fever vaccine responses in identical twins.

The sample taken for sequencing was CD4+ T cells sorted from blood. These receptor sequences come from a woman between 18 and 29 years old in good health.

This clonotype was counted only a few times. The chain is built from TRBV5-5 and TRBJ1-6; 9 positions agree with TRBD1. CDR1 and CDR2 from the germline V gene are SGHKS and YYEKEE (reference sequence). CDR3 length equals 15 residues. The ends lost 3 bases at V and 7 bases at J; junction bases unmatched: 5. The CDR3 sequence is CASSYGGQGNSPLHF. CDR3 DNA: TGTGCCAGCAGCTACGGGGGACAGGGAAATTCACCCCTCCACTTT.

V and J are TRBV28 and TRBJ2-2; D gene ambiguous. V shed 5 bases and J shed 6 bases, with 16 bases lying between them. The CDR3 covers 15 residues. Germline loops: CDR1 MDHEN, CDR2 SYDVKM. CDR3 sequence (DNA): TGTGCCAGCAGTACCTCCGGAGTATACGCCGGGGAGCTGTTTTTT. Protein product: CASSTSGVYAGELFF.

The gene calls are TRBV5-1 and TRBJ2-5; weak D call: TRBD2 (5 bases). V lost 1 base and J 4 bases, leaving 14 bases between the germline ends. Germline CDR1 reads SGHRS; CDR2 reads YFSETQ. The CDR3 has 15 amino acids. The CDR3 bases are TGCGCCAGCAGCTTGTGGTCCGGACGGGGAGAGACCCAGTACTTC. This codes for CASSLWSGRGETQYF.

The table lists this clonotype with a few counts. This sequence joins TRBV7-9 and TRBJ2-1, with 9 bases matching TRBD1. The V gene's germline CDR1 is SEHNR and CDR2 FQNEAQ (reference sequence). J gave up 2 bases and V 7 bases, and 6 bases lay outside the gene matches. The CDR3 has 15 amino acids. The CDR3: CASTKRTGAYNEQFF. DNA of the CDR3: TGTGCCAGCACCAAAAGGACAGGGGCCTACAATGAGCAGTTCTTC.

This chain connects TRBV9 to TRBJ2-1, with D uncertain. Germline CDR1 is SGDLS and CDR2 is YYNGEE. With 2 bases removed from V and 9 bases from J, the gap between germline ends came to 18 bases. The CDR3 is made up of 15 amino acids. CDR3 loop: CASSVSRTRVSEQFF. The CDR3 nucleotides read TGTGCCAGCAGCGTTTCCAGGACGCGAGTCAGTGAGCAGTTCTTC.

This clonotype has a handful of counts. This chain uses TRBV12-3 or TRBV12-4 with TRBJ2-1; 11 bases are a match to TRBD2. Unmatched junction bases numbered 9, after V lost 6 bases and J lost 8 bases. This CDR3 contains 15 residues. CDR3 DNA sequence: TGTGCCAGCAGCCGAACTAGCGGGAGTTGGGATGAGCAGTTCTTC. This translates into CASSRTSGSWDEQFF.

The V and J genes are TRBV7-9 and TRBJ1-2; TRBD1 agrees at 7 bases. The CDR3 spans 17 residues. In germline, CDR1 is SEHNR, CDR2 FQNEAQ (reference sequence). J was trimmed by 4 bases and V by 1 base; bases with no gene match: 12. CDR3 residues: CASSLGVGGDSSYGYTF. CDR3 sequence (DNA): TGTGCCAGCAGCTTAGGAGTGGGCGGGGACAGCTCCTATGGCTACACCTTC.

Only a few counts were recorded for this clonotype. The chain carries TRBV6-4 and TRBJ1-2; maybe TRBD1 (6 bases). Germline V gene data show CDR1 as MRHNA and CDR2 as SNTAGT. Trimming took off 3 bases at V and 3 bases at J, with 14 bases between the two ends. CDR3 length equals 15 residues. The CDR3 DNA is TGTGCCAGCAGTGAGAAGACAGGCGTCTACTATGGCTACACCTTC. Translating gives CASSEKTGVYYGYTF.

This clonotype was counted ten times or more. The CDR3 DNA reads TGCAGCGTTGTTTCGCTAGCGGGAGTGGGGAATACGCAGTATTTT. Its translation: CSVVSLAGVGNTQYF. V usage is TRBV29-1 and J usage is TRBJ2-3; 10 bases line up with TRBD2. Germline assignment: CDR1 SQVTM and CDR2 ANQGSEA. Trimming at V came to 4 bases and at J to 7 bases, leaving 11 bases not matched to a gene. The CDR3 is 15 residues long.

The V gene is TRBV20-1, the J gene TRBJ2-7; 11 positions match TRBD2. This CDR3 region has 14 residues. V was clipped by 6 bases and J by 4 bases; unmatched bases: 8. Germline values: CDR1 DFQATT, CDR2 SNEGSKA (reference sequence). The CDR3 region has the DNA TGCAGTGCCTCCTCTAGCGGGGGGTATTACGAGCAGTACGTC. It translates to CSASSSGGYYEQYV.

A few counts support this clonotype. This sequence joins TRBV18 and TRBJ2-3; D is unclear. The CDR3 totals 15 residues. V was cut by 2 bases and J by 2 bases, with 11 bases left in between. CDR1 and CDR2 from the germline V gene are KGHSH and LQKENI. The CDR3 nucleotides are TGTGCCAGCTCACCAAGAACGACCCCCACAGATACGCAGTATTTT. Its protein product is CASSPRTTPTDTQYF.

This clonotype has just a few counts. The chain employs TRBV20-1 and TRBJ2-2; D is uncertain. Trimming removed 7 bases from V and 2 bases from J, with 11 bases in between. CDR1 and CDR2 from the germline V gene are DFQATT and SNEGSKA (reference sequence). The CDR3 is made up of 13 amino acids. The CDR3 region is CSGLSPNTGELFF. CDR3 coding DNA: TGCAGTGGGTTGAGTCCAAACACCGGGGAGCTGTTTTTT.

This clonotype has more than one count but fewer than ten. The rearrangement joins TRBV7-3 to TRBJ1-1; the D gene is possibly TRBD1 (5 bases). Germline CDR1 reads SGHTA; CDR2 reads FQGTGA. The CDR3 sequence is 14 residues long. V was cut by 2 bases and J by 4 bases, with 11 bases left in between. As DNA, the CDR3 is TGTGCCAGCAGCTTAGACCCAGGGAGCACTGAAGCTTTCTTT. Translation gives CASSLDPGSTEAFF. Looking up the rest from reference TRBV7-3 and TRBJ1-1 gives the full variable domain: GAGVSQTPSNKVTEKGKYVELRCDPISGHTALYWYRQSLGQGPEFLIYFQGTGAADDSGLPNDRFFAVRPEGSVSTLKIQRTERGDSAVYLCASSLDPGSTEAFFGQGTRLTVV.

This clonotype was counted a few times. This chain uses TRBV5-1 with TRBJ2-3, with TRBD2 matching 9 bases. CDR1 and CDR2 (germline): SGHRS, YFSETQ. With 0 bases clipped from V and 4 bases from J, the junction kept 9 bases outside the gene matches. The length of the CDR3 is 17 residues. CDR3 loop: CASSLVLAGNGADTQYF. CDR3 bases: TGCGCCAGCAGCTTGGTGCTAGCGGGAAATGGGGCAGATACGCAGTATTTT.

In its sample, this clonotype was seen a few times. The chain links TRBV3-1 to TRBJ2-3, with 10 bases that match TRBD2. Trimming cost V 4 bases and J 4 bases; bases outside gene matches: 8. Germline V gene lookup returns CDR1 LGHDT and CDR2 YNNKEL (reference sequence). CDR3 size: 16 residues. CDR3 nucleotide sequence: TGTGCCAGCAGCCTAGAGTTAGCGGGAGGATCAGATACGCAGTATTTT. Amino acid sequence: CASSLELAGGSDTQYF.

This rearrangement joins TRBV7-9 to TRBJ2-1; D is ambiguous. Trimming took off 1 base at V and 8 bases at J, with 6 bases between the two ends. Germline V gene lookup returns CDR1 SEHNR and CDR2 FQNEAQ (reference sequence). CDR3 length: 12 amino acids. As DNA, the CDR3 is TGTGCCAGCAGCTTAGACACGTATGAGCAGTTCTTC. This translates into CASSLDTYEQFF.

The chain joins TRBV7-7 to TRBJ2-5; 10 bases match TRBD1. Per the germline V gene, CDR1 is SSHAT and CDR2 is FNYEAQ (reference sequence). With 4 bases clipped from V and 5 bases from J, the junction kept 10 bases outside the gene matches. This CDR3 is 16 amino acids long. The CDR3 DNA sequence: TGTGCCAGCAGCTCCTTGCCGGGACAGGGGTCTGAGACCCAGTACTTC. It codes for CASSSLPGQGSETQYF.

The rearrangement uses TRBV6-5 and TRBJ1-1; D is unresolved. Germline V lookup: CDR1 MNHEY, CDR2 SVGAGI. V was clipped by 0 bases and J by 9 bases, with 14 bases between them. This CDR3 has 14 amino acids. CDR3 bases: TGTGCCAGCAGTTACTCGAGGGTCCAGGTAAAAGCTTTCTTT. It codes for CASSYSRVQVKAFF.

The chain is built from TRBV5-1 and TRBJ1-6; the D is unclear. In germline, CDR1 is SGHRS, CDR2 YFSETQ. The V end lost 1 base, the J end lost 5 bases, and 10 bases lay between the germline ends. The CDR3 contains 15 residues. The CDR3 region is CASSLLLADNSPLHF. In DNA form, the CDR3 reads TGCGCCAGCAGCTTGTTGTTGGCCGATAATTCACCCCTCCACTTT.

On this clonotype itself: Sequence at one end of the junction differs from germline and may be a read error. The chain carries TRBV11-2 and TRBJ2-5; TRBD1 might be the D (5 bases). Germline V gene data show CDR1 as SGHAT and CDR2 as FQNNGV. This CDR3 contains 14 residues. This CDR3 reads CASSLDSIEVTQYF. The CDR3 DNA sequence: TGTGCCAGCAGCCTAGACAGTATCGAGGTGACCCAGTACTTC.

The rearrangement links TRBV5-1 to TRBJ2-5, with 8 bases that match TRBD1. The length of the CDR3 is 15 residues. V trimming: 3 bases; J trimming: 4 bases; junction bases outside the gene matches: 8. CDR1 is SGHRS and CDR2 is YFSETQ in the germline V gene. CDR3 sequence: CASSSGTGRGETQYF. The CDR3 nucleotides read TGCGCCAGCAGCTCCGGGACAGGACGAGGAGAGACCCAGTACTTC.

The chain uses TRBV29-1 and TRBJ2-5; D could derive from TRBD1 or TRBD2 (5 bases each). Germline lookup yields CDR1 SQVTM and CDR2 ANQGSEA. V was clipped by 6 bases and J by 5 bases, with 13 bases between them. The CDR3 loop spans 12 amino acids. The CDR3 nucleotides read TGCAGCGTCCCGGGGCTAGGGGAGACCCAGTACTTC. Translated, it gives CSVPGLGETQYF.

CDR3 protein: CASSELTVYTEAFF. The CDR3 region has the DNA TGTGCCAGCAGTGAATTAACAGTGTACACTGAAGCTTTCTTT. The chain employs TRBV6-1 and TRBJ1-1; D is unresolved. Trimming cost V 2 bases and J 3 bases, with 10 bases left between them. This CDR3 is built from 14 residues. Looked up from germline, CDR1 is MNHNS and CDR2 is SASEGT.